The source of this T cell receptor (beta chain) is a study of response to subunit inactivated influenza vaccine. Via MiXCR, TCRdb re-called the RT-PCR reads, giving one row per CDR3 protein. The sample lists 500,000 to 600,000 distinct CDR3 sequences; about 11% were seen once. V lost 5 bases to trimming and J lost 0 bases; unmatched junction nucleotides: 15. CDR1 and CDR2 from the germline V gene are SGHTA and FQGTGA. The CDR3 extends over 20 amino acids. These data were likewise used in another study, on T cells expressing NK-cell markers. That publication notes: Generation of TCR beta cDNA was performed by 5'RACE template switching incorporating UMIs. Sorted CD3+CD56-NKG2C+, CD3+CD56+NKG2C+ and CD3+CD56+NKG2C- T cells supplied the TCR beta repertoires.

V is TRBV7-3 and J is TRBJ2-6; 8 positions agree with TRBD1. The sequence came from a man aged 50 to 60 who received an inactivated influenza vaccine. The specimen was PBMCs from blood, collected on the day of vaccination. The CDR3 loop is CASSGLIRDRTRSGANVLTF. The CDR3 coding sequence is TGTGCCAGCAGCGGGCTCATCCGGGACAGGACGCGCTCTGGGGCCAACGTCCTGACTTTC. The entire variable domain, with the rest obtained from reference TRBV7-3 and TRBJ2-6, is as follows: GAGVSQTPSNKVTEKGKYVELRCDPISGHTALYWYRQSLGQGPEFLIYFQGTGAADDSGLPNDRFFAVRPEGSVSTLKIQRTERGDSAVYLCASSGLIRDRTRSGANVLTFGAGSRLTVL.